This T cell receptor (beta chain) was obtained from a study of CD8+ T cells in alopecia areata. Background on the study: Treated patients were given oral tofacitinib, which was dosed at 5 to 10 mg twice daily. Dosing with tofacitinib proceeded for 6 to 18 months, followed by 6 months off drug.

As for this clone: No antigen is known for it.

Per germline, CDR1 GTSNPN and CDR2 SVGIG (reference sequence). Unmatched junction bases numbered 3, after V lost 0 bases and J lost 2 bases. The CDR3 extends over 14 amino acids. The study, taken as a whole, reports: Tissue-resident alphabeta T cells belonging to normal skin likewise get sequenced within scalp specimens.

Treatment of the sample: oral pan-JAK inhibitor, 5-10 mg twice daily. It was from alopecia areata patients that lesional scalp punch biopsies and peripheral blood were collected. Extracted RNA was reverse transcribed into cDNA, the sequencing template. The data were produced by immunoSEQ multiplex PCR, yet TCRdb's version contains in-frame clones alone and is incomplete. Here the sample spans about 42,000 clones, about 71% being singletons. This specimen consisted of CD8+ T cells sorted from blood, obtained at week 4, from a patient treated with tofacitinib. The sequence was collected from a human donor with alopecia areata. The V gene is TRBV30, the J gene TRBJ2-7, with 8 bases identical to TRBD1. The CDR3 loop reads CAWSVLQGAYEQYF. The CDR3 DNA is TGTGCCTGGAGTGTACTACAGGGGGCCTACGAGCAGTACTTC.